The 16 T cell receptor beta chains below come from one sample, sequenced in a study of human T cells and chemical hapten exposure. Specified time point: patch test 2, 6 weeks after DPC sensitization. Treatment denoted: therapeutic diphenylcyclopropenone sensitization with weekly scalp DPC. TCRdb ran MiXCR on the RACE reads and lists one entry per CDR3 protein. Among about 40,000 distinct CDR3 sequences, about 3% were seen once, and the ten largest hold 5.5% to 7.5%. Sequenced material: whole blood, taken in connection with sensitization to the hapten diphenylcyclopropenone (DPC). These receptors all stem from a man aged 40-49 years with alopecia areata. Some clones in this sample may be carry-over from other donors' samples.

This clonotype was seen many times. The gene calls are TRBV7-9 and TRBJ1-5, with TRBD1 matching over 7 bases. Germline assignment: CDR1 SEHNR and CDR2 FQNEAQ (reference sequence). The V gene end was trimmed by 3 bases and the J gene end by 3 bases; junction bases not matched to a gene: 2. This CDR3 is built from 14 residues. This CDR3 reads CASSLGTVNQPQHF. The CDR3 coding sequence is TGTGCCAGCAGCTTGGGGACAGTCAATCAGCCCCAGCATTTT.

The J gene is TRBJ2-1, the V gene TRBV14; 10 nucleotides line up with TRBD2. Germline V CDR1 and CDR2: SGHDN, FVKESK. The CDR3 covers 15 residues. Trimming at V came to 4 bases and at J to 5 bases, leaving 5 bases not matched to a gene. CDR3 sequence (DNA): TGTGCCAGCAGCCCAGGGACTAGCGTCCACAATGAGCAGTTCTTC. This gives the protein CASSPGTSVHNEQFF.

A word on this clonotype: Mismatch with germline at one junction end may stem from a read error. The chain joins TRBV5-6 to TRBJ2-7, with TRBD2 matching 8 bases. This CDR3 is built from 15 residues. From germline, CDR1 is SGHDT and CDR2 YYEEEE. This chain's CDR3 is CASRLGRGATYEQYF. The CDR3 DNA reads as TGTGCCAGCAGATTGGGGCGGGGGGCAACCTACGAGCAGTACTTC.

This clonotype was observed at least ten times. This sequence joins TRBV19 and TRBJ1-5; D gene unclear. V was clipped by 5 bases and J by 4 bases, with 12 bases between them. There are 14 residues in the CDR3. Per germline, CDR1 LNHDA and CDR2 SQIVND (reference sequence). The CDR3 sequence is CASSLQSGNQPQHF. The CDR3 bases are TGTGCCAGTAGTCTTCAGTCGGGAAATCAGCCCCAGCATTTT.

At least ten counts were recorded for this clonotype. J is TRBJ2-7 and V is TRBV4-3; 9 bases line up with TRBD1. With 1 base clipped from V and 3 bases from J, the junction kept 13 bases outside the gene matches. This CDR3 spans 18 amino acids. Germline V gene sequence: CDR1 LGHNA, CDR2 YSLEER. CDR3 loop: CASSQARDRDIAHYEQYF. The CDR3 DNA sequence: TGCGCCAGCAGCCAAGCCCGGGACAGGGATATTGCGCACTACGAGCAGTACTTC.

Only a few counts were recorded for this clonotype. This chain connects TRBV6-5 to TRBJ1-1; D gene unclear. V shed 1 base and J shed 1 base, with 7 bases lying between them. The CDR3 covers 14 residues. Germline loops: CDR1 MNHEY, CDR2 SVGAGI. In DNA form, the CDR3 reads TGTGCCAGCAGTTACTTACGAGGGAACACTGAAGCTTTCTTT. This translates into CASSYLRGNTEAFF.

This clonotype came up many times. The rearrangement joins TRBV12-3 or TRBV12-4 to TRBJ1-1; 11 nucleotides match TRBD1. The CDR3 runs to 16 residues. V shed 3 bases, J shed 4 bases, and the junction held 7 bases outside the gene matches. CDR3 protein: CASSFGQGARVTEAFF. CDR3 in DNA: TGTGCCAGCAGTTTCGGACAGGGGGCTCGGGTCACTGAAGCTTTCTTT.

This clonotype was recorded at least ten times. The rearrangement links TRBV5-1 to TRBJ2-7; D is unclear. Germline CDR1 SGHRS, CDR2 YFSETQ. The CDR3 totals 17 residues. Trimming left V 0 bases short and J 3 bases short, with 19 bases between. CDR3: CASSLVDHETSFYEQYF. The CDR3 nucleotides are TGCGCCAGCAGCTTGGTAGATCACGAGACTTCATTCTACGAGCAGTACTTC.

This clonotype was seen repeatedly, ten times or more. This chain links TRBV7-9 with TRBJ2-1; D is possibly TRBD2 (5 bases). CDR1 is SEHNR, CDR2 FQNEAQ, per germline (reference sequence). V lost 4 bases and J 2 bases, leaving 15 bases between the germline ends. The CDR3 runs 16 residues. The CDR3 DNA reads TGTGCCAGCAGCTCGGAAGCGGCGGAAACCTACAATGAGCAGTTCTTC. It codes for CASSSEAAETYNEQFF.

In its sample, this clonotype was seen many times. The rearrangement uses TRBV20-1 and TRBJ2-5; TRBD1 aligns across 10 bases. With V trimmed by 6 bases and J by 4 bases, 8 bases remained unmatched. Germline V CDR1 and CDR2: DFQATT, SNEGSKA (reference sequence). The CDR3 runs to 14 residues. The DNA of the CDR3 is TGCAGTGCAAGCCGCGGGACAGGGGTAGAGACCCAGTACTTC. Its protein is CSASRGTGVETQYF.

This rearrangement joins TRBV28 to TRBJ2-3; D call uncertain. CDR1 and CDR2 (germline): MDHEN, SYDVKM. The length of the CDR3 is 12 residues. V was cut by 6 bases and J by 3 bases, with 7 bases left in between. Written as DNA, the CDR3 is TGTGCCAGCAGGGAAGGGACAGATACGCAGTATTTT. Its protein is CASREGTDTQYF.

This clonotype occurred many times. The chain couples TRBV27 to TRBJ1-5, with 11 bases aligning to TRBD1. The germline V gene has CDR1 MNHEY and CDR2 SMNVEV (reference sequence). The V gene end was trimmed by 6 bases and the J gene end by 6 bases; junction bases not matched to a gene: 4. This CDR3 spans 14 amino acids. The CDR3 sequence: CASRIGQGAQPQHF. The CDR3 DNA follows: TGTGCCAGCAGGATCGGACAGGGGGCTCAGCCCCAGCATTTT.

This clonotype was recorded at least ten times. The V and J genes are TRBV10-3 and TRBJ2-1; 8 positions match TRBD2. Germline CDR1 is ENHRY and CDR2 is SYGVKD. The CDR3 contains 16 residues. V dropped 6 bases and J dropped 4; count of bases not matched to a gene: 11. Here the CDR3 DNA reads TGTGCCATCAGACGGGTGTCCCAGCGGGAGTACAATGAGCAGTTCTTC. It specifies CAIRRVSQREYNEQFF.

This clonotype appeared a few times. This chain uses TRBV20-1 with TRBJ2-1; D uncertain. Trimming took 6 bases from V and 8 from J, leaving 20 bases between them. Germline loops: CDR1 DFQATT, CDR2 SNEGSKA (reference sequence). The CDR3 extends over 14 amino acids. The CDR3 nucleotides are TGCAGTGCCCCGGACCCTGACAAGTTCCATGAGCAGTTCTTC. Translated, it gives CSAPDPDKFHEQFF.

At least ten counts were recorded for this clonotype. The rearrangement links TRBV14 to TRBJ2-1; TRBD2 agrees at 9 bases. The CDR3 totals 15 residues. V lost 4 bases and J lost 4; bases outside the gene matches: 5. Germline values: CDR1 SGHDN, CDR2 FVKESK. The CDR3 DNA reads TGTGCCAGCAGCCCCGGACTAGCGTCATACAATGAGCAGTTCTTC. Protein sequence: CASSPGLASYNEQFF.

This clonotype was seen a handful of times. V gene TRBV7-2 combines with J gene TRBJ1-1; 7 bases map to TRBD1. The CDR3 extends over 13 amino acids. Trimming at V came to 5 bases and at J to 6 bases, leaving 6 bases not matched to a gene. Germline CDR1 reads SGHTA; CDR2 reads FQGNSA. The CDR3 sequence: CASSRQGASEAFF. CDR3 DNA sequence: TGTGCCAGCAGCCGACAGGGCGCCTCTGAAGCTTTCTTT.